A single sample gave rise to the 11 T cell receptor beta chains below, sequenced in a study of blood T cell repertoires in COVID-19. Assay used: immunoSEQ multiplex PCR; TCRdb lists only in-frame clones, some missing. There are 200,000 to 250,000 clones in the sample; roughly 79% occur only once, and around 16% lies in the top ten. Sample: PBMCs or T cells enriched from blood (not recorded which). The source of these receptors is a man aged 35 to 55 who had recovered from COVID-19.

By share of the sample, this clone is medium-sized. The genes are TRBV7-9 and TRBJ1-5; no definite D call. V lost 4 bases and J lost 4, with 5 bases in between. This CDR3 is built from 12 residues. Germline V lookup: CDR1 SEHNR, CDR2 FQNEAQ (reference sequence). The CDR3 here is CASSSQNQPQHF. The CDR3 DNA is TGTGCCAGCAGCTCCCAAAATCAGCCCCAGCATTTT.

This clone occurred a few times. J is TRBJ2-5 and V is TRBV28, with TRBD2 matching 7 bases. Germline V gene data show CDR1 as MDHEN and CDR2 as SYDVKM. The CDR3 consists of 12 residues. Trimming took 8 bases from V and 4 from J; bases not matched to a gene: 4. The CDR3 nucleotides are TGTGCCAGCGGGCCGGGGGGAGAGACCCAGTACTTC. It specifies CASGPGGETQYF.

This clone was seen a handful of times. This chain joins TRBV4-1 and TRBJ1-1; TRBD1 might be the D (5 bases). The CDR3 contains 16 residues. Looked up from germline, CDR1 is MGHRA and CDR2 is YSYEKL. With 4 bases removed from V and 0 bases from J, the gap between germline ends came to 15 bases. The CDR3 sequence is CASSPAPRQMNTEAFF. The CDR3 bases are TGCGCCAGCAGCCCCGCGCCCCGACAGATGAACACTGAAGCTTTCTTT.

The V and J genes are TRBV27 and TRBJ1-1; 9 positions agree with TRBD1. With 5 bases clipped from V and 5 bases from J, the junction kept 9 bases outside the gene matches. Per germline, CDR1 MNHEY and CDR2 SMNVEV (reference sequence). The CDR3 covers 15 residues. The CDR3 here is CASSTRGTGRTEAFF. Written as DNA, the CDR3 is TGTGCCAGCAGTACCAGAGGGACAGGGAGAACTGAAGCTTTCTTT.

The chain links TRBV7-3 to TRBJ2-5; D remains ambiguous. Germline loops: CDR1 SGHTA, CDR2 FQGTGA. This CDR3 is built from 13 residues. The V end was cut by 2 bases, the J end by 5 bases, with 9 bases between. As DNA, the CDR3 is TGTGCCAGCAGCTTACCCCCCCAGGAGACCCAGTACTTC. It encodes CASSLPPQETQYF.

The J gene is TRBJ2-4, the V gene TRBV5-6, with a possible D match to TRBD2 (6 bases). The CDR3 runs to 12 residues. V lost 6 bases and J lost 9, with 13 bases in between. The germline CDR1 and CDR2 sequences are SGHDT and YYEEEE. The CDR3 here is CASNKIGSIQYF. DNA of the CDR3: TGTGCCAGCAACAAAATCGGGAGCATTCAGTACTTC.

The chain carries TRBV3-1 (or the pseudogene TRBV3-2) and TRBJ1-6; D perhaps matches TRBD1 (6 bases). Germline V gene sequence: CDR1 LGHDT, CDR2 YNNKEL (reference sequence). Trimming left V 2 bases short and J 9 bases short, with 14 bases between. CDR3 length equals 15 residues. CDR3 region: CASSQNDRSRSPLHF. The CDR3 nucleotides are TGTGCCAGCAGCCAAAACGACAGGTCACGTTCACCCCTCCACTTT.

The CDR3 DNA follows: TGTGCCAGCAGCTTTCGACAGGGCAATTCACCCCTCCACTTT. This gives the protein CASSFRQGNSPLHF. The rearrangement links TRBV5-4 to TRBJ1-6, with 7 bases fitting TRBD1. The trim removed 2 bases at V and 7 bases at J, leaving 3 bases unmatched. Germline assignment: CDR1 SGHNT and CDR2 YYREEE (reference sequence). The CDR3 is made up of 14 amino acids.

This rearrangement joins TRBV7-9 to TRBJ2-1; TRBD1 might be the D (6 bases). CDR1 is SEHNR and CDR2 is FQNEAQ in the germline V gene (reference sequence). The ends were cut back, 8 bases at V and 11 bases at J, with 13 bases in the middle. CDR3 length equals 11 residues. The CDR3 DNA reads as TGTGCCAGCCAACAGGGTATTAAGCAGTTCTTC. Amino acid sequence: CASQQGIKQFF.

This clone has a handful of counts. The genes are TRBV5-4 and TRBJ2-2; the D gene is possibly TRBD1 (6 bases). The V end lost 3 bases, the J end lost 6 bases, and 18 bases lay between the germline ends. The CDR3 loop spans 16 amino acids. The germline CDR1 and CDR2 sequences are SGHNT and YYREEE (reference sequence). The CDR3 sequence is CASSSRKWGQAGELFF. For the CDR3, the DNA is TGTGCCAGCAGCTCTCGGAAGTGGGGGCAGGCCGGGGAGCTGTTTTTT.

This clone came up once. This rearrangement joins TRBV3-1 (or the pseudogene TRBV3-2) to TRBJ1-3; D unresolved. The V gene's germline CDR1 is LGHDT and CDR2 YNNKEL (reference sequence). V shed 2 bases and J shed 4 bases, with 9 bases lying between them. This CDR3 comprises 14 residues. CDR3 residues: CASSQHREGNTIYF. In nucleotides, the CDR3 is TGTGCCAGCAGCCAACATAGGGAGGGAAACACCATATATTTT.